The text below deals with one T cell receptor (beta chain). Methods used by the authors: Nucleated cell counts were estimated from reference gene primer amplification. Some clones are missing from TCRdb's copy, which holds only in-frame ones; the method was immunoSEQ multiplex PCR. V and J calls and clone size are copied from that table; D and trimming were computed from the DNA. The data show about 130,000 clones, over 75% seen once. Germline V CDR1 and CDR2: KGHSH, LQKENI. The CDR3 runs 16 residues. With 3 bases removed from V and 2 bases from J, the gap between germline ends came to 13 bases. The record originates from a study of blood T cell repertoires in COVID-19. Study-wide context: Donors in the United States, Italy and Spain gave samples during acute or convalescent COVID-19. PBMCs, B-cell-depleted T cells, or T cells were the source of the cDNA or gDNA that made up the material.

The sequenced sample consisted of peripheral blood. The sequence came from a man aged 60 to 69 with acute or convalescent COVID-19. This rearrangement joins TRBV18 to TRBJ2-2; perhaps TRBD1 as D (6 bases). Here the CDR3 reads CASSPSRQANTGELFF. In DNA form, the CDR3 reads TGTGCCAGCTCACCGAGCCGACAGGCCAACACCGGGGAGCTGTTTTTT.